This TCR beta chain was sequenced for a study of control samples from healthy donors and cancer patients. V dropped 3 bases and J dropped 9 bases, with 13 bases sitting between them. There are 13 residues in the CDR3. Germline lookup yields CDR1 SGHNT and CDR2 YYREEE (reference sequence). This table comes from immunoSEQ multiplex PCR, and its TCRdb copy is limited to in-frame clones, with some not included. This table holds roughly 120,000 clones, approximately 94% found once. This clonotype was obtained from a man aged 45 to 65 with head and neck cancer. Sequences were obtained from PBMCs. V and J are TRBV5-4 and TRBJ2-1; TRBD1 or TRBD2 may be the D gene (5 bases each). This CDR3 is CASSSGPLGEQFF. The CDR3 DNA sequence: TGTGCCAGCAGCTCGGGACCGTTGGGTGAGCAGTTCTTC.